This T cell receptor (beta chain) is drawn from a study of human T cells and chemical hapten exposure. Study in general: The upper back received 0.01% DPC by patch testing, with results read at 6 days. Variability of per-sample TCR yields stemmed mainly from small differences in pooled library volume. General study results and limits: No change in TCRs above 1 in 1000 frequency was produced by DPC sensitization.

This clonotype was counted ten times or more. Its antigen is unidentified. The CDR3 loop spans 12 amino acids. J was trimmed by 11 bases and V by 3 bases; bases with no gene match: 4. Germline V gives CDR1 SGHNT, CDR2 YYREEE (reference sequence). As to time point: patch test 1, 2 weeks after DPC sensitization. Described treatment: therapeutic diphenylcyclopropenone sensitization with weekly scalp DPC. As the library was built, unique molecular identifiers were attached to individual cDNA molecules. TCRdb fed the RACE reads into MiXCR, producing one record per CDR3 protein. Counted here are around 77,000 distinct CDR3 sequences, 9.8% occurring once; the ten biggest clones make up about 3.1%.

The chain links TRBV5-4 to TRBJ1-1, with TRBD1 matching over 10 bases. The starting material was whole blood, obtained in connection with sensitization to the hapten diphenylcyclopropenone (DPC). The clonotype originates from a woman aged 40 to 49 with alopecia areata. Some clones in this sample may be carry-over from other donors' samples. CDR3 DNA: TGTGCCAGCAGCTGGGACAGGGGTGGCGCTTTCTTT. Residues: CASSWDRGGAFF.